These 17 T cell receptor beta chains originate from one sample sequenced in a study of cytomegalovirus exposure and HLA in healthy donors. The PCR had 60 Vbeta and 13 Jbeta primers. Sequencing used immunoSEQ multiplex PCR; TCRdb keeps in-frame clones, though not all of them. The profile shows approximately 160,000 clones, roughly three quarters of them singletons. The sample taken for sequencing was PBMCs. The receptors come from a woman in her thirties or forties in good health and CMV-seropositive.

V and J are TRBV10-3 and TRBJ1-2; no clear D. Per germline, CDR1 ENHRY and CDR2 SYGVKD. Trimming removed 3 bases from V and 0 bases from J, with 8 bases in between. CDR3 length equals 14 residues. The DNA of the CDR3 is TGTGCCATCAGTGACTCTGTAGCTAACTATGGCTACACCTTC. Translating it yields CAISDSVANYGYTF.

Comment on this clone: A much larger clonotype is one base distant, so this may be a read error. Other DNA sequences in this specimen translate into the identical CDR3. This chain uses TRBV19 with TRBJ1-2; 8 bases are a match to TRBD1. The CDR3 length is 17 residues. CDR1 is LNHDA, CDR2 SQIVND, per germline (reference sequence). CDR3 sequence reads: CASSIDLGTGASHGYTF. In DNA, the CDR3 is TGTGCCAGTAGCATAGATCTCGGGACAGGCGCGAGCCATGGCTACACCTTC.

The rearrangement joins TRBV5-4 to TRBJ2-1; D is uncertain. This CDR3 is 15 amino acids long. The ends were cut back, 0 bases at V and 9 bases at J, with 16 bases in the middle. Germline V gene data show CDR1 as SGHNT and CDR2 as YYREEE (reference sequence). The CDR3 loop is CASSLEPANPGEQFF. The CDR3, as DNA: TGTGCCAGCAGCTTGGAGCCTGCGAATCCTGGTGAGCAGTTCTTC. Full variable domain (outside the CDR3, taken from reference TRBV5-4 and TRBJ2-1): ETGVTQSPTHLIKTRGQQVTLRCSSQSGHNTVSWYQQALGQGPQFIFQYYREEENGRGNFPPRFSGLQFPNYSSELNVNALELDDSALYLCASSLEPANPGEQFFGPGTRLTVL.

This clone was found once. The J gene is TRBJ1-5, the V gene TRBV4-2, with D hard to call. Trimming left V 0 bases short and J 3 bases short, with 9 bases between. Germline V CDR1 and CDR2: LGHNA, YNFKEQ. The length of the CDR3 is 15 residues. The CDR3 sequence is CASSQDPSVNQPQHF. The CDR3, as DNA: TGTGCCAGCAGCCAAGATCCTTCCGTCAATCAGCCCCAGCATTTT.

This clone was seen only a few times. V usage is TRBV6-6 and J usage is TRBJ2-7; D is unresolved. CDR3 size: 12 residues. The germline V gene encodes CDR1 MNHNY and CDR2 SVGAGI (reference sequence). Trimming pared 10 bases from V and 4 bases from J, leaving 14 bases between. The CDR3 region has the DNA TGTGCCAAGCAGTACGCGGCATACGAGCAGTACTTC. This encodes CAKQYAAYEQYF.

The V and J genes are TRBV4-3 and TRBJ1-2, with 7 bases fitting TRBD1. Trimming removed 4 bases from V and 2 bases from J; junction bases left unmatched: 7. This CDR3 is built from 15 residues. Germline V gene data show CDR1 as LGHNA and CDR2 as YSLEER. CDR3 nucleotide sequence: TGCGCCAGCAGCCGCGACAGGGTAGGCAACTATGGCTACACCTTC. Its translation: CASSRDRVGNYGYTF.

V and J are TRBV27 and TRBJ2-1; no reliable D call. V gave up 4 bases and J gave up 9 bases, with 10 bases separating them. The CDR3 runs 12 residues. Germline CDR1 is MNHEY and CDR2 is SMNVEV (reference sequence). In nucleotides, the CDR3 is TGTGCCAGCAGTTCCCGGTTCGGTGAGCAGTTCTTC. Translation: CASSSRFGEQFF.

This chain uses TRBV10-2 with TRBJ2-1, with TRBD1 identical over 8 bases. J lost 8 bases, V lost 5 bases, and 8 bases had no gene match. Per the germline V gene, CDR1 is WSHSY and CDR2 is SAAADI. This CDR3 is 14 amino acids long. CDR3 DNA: TGCGCCAGCAGTAAGGACAGGGTAGTCCATGAGCAGTTCTTC. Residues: CASSKDRVVHEQFF.

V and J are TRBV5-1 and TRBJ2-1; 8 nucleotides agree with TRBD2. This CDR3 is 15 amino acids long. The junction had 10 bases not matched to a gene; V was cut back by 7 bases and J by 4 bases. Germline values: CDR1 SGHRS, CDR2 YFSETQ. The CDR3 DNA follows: TGCGCCAGCGGGAAAGGCGGGGGGCCGTACAATGAGCAGTTCTTC. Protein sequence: CASGKGGGPYNEQFF.

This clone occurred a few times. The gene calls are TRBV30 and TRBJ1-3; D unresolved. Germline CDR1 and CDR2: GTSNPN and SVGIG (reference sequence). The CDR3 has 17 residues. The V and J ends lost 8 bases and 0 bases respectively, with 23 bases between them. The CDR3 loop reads CAASGQRWGSSGNTIYF. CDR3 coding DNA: TGTGCCGCCAGCGGGCAGCGCTGGGGAAGCTCTGGAAACACCATATATTTT.

CDR3 nucleotide sequence: TGTGCCTTACAAGTCGGGGGGCTGCCAGATACGCAGTATTTT. This translates into CALQVGGLPDTQYF. V gene TRBV30 combines with J gene TRBJ2-3, with a weak D call TRBD2 (7 bases). Germline values: CDR1 GTSNPN, CDR2 SVGIG (reference sequence). Trimming pared 7 bases from V and 4 bases from J, leaving 18 bases between. The CDR3 is 14 residues long.

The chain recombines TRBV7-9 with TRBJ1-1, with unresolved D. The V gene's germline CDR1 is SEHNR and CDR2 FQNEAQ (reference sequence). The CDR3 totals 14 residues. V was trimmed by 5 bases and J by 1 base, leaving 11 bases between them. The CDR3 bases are TGTGCCAGCAGCCTAATCGGGTGGAACACTGAAGCTTTCTTT. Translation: CASSLIGWNTEAFF. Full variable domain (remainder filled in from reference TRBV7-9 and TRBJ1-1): DTGVSQNPRHKITKRGQNVTFRCDPISEHNRLYWYRQTLGQGPEFLTYFQNEAQLEKSRLLSDRFSAERPKGSFSTLEIQRTEQGDSAMYLCASSLIGWNTEAFFGQGTRLTVV.

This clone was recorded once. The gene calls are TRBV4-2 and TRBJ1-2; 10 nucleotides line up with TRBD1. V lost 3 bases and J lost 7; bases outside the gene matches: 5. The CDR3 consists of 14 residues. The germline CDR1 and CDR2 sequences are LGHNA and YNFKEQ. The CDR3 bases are TGTGCCAGCAGCCAGGGGACAGGGGTTGGTGGCTACACCTTC. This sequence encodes CASSQGTGVGGYTF.

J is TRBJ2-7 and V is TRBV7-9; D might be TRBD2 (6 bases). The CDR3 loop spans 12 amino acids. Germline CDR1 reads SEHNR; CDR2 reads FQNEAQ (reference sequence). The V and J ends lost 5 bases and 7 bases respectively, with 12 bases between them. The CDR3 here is CASSPEGREQYF. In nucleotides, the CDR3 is TGTGCCAGCAGCCCCGAGGGGAGGGAGCAGTACTTC.

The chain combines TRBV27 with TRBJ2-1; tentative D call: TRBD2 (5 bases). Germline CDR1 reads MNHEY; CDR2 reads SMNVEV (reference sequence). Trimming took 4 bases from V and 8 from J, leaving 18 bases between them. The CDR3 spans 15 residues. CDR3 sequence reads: CASSSTPTPGDEQFF. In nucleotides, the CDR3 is TGTGCCAGCAGTTCGACACCTACCCCCGGGGATGAGCAGTTCTTC.

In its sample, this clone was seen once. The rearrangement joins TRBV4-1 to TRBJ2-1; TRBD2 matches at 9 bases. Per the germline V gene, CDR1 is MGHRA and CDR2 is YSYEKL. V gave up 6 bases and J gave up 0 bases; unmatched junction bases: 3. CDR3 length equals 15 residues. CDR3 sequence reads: CASRSGGLSYNEQFF. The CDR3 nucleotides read TGCGCCAGCAGGAGCGGGGGGCTCTCCTACAATGAGCAGTTCTTC.

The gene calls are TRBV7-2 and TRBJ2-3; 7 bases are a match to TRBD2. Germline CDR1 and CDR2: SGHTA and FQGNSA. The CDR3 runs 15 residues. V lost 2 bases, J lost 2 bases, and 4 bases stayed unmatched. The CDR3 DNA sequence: TGTGCCAGCAGCTTATTGCGGGGGTCCACAGATACGCAGTATTTT. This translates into CASSLLRGSTDTQYF.